This record concerns one TCR beta chain sequence. Since a much larger clone is just one base distant, this may be a read error. Looked up from germline, CDR1 is MGHRA and CDR2 is YSYEKL. This CDR3 has 14 residues. As for time point: newly diagnosed GD, antithyroid drugs for less than 3 months. The TCR library used RNA extracted from PBMCs. Construction of the TCR beta libraries employed iRepertoire HTBI primers in conjunction with Arm-PCR of CDR3 regions. TCRdb reanalysed the multiplex PCR reads using MiXCR and keeps one entry per CDR3 protein. The sample contains 300,000 to 400,000 distinct CDR3 sequences, 16% of which appear only once. The record originates from a study of regulatory T cells in long-lasting Graves disease. This sample also appeared in a second study, on T cells in Graves' hyperthyroidism and ophthalmopathy.

The receptor was isolated from a man aged 35 to 55 with Graves disease. The J gene is TRBJ2-2, the V gene TRBV4-1; D is perhaps TRBD1 (6 bases). The source was peripheral blood mononuclear cells (PBMCs), collected at new diagnosis, from a patient treated with antithyroid drugs. The CDR3, as DNA: TGCGCCAGCGCGGACAGTGGGAACACCGGGGAGCTGGTTTTT. This gives the protein CASADSGNTGELVF.